The sequence of this T cell receptor beta chain was determined in a study of T cell repertoires in cytomegalovirus infection. Study context: Recently identified HLA-C-restricted CMV epitopes were used, and well-studied HLA-B-restricted CMV epitopes were used as well. Notes on the study in general: CMV-specific TCR beta clonotypes restricted by HLA-C were the ones dominating the ex vivo response.

Details on this clonotype: Its antigen is unidentified.

TCRdb reprocessed the reads with MiXCR, giving one entry per CDR3 protein. The sample shows about 770,000 distinct CDR3 sequences, 29% of them seen only once. The sequencing used cultured CD8+ T cells from PBMCs, collected from culture after CMV antigen stimulation. The sequence derives from a human donor in good health (CMV status not recorded). Some clones in this sample may be carry-over from other donors' samples.

This CDR3 reads CASKWGSRLNEQFF. As DNA, the CDR3 is TGTGCCAGTAAGTGGGGCTCGAGACTTAATGAGCAGTTCTTC. The chain uses TRBV19 and TRBJ2-1; weak D call: TRBD1 (5 bases). This CDR3 region has 14 residues. Trimming pared 7 bases from V and 7 bases from J, leaving 17 bases between. The germline CDR1 and CDR2 sequences are LNHDA and SQIVND (reference sequence).